The 13 T cell receptor beta chains below all came from one sample that was sequenced in a study of CD8+ T cells in alopecia areata. Reverse transcribed after extraction, RNA yielded cDNA as the sequencing template. Assay used: immunoSEQ multiplex PCR; TCRdb lists only in-frame clones, some missing. In the table there are about 97,000 clones, roughly two fifths of which are singletons. The sequenced sample consisted of CD4+ T cells sorted from blood. Receptor source: a human donor with alopecia areata.

The chain joins TRBV28 to TRBJ1-5, with a tentative D call TRBD1 (5 bases). Deletions cut 5 bases from V and 1 base from J, with 12 bases between. Germline V gives CDR1 MDHEN, CDR2 SYDVKM. The CDR3 is 15 residues long. The CDR3 loop is CASSGTAGSNQPQHF. Written as DNA, the CDR3 is TGTGCCAGCAGTGGGACGGCCGGCAGCAATCAGCCCCAGCATTTT.

This sequence joins TRBV5-1 and TRBJ2-6; weak D call: TRBD2 (7 bases). Germline loops: CDR1 SGHRS, CDR2 YFSETQ. CDR3 length equals 16 residues. The ends were cut back, 1 base at V and 2 bases at J, with 10 bases in the middle. Written as DNA, the CDR3 is TGCGCCAGCAGCTTGAGGGGGGGCGCTGGGGCCAACGTCCTGACTTTC. It translates to CASSLRGGAGANVLTF. Filled out from reference TRBV5-1 and TRBJ2-6, the complete variable domain reads KAGVTQTPRYLIKTRGQQVTLSCSPISGHRSVSWYQQTPGQGLQFLFEYFSETQRNKGNFPGRFSGRQFSNSRSEMNVSTLELGDSALYLCASSLRGGAGANVLTFGAGSRLTVL.

The V call is TRBV29-1, the J call TRBJ2-3; TRBD2 agrees at 9 bases. CDR1 SQVTM and CDR2 ANQGSEA come from the germline V gene. The CDR3 runs to 16 residues. V lost 6 bases to trimming and J lost 0 bases; unmatched junction nucleotides: 10. CDR3 in amino acids: CSVEKGLASSTDTQYF. The CDR3 coding sequence is TGCAGCGTGGAAAAGGGACTAGCCTCTAGCACAGATACGCAGTATTTT.

This clone was found a few times. The gene calls are TRBV2 and TRBJ1-3; 7 positions agree with TRBD1. V shed 5 bases and J 3 bases; nucleotides not matched to a gene: 10. CDR3 length equals 16 residues. The V gene's germline CDR1 is SNHLY and CDR2 FYNNEI. CDR3 amino acids: CASSPQPRGLGNTIYF. The CDR3 nucleotides are TGTGCCAGCAGTCCACAACCAAGGGGGCTTGGAAACACCATATATTTT.

V and J are TRBV30 and TRBJ1-1; D not resolved. The germline V gene has CDR1 GTSNPN and CDR2 SVGIG (reference sequence). Trimming removed 2 bases from V and 0 bases from J, with 4 bases in between. CDR3 length: 12 amino acids. This CDR3 is CAWSRMNTEAFF. The CDR3 region has the DNA TGTGCCTGGAGTCGGATGAACACTGAAGCTTTCTTT.

In its sample, this clone was seen once. The chain recombines TRBV4-1 with TRBJ2-6; perhaps D is TRBD1 or TRBD2 (5 bases each). CDR1 is MGHRA and CDR2 is YSYEKL in the germline V gene. V shed 1 base and J shed 1 base, with 14 bases lying between them. The CDR3 contains 18 residues. In nucleotides, the CDR3 is TGCGCCAGCAGCCAAGGACCTGCTGAGGGGTCTGGGGCCAACGTCCTGACTTTC. Protein product: CASSQGPAEGSGANVLTF.

This clone was observed a handful of times. The genes are TRBV4-1 and TRBJ1-1; no clear D. V was trimmed by 0 bases and J by 1 base, leaving 9 bases between them. This CDR3 region has 15 residues. The germline CDR1 and CDR2 sequences are MGHRA and YSYEKL. CDR3 sequence: CASSQDGHTNTEAFF. The CDR3 nucleotides read TGCGCCAGCAGCCAAGATGGCCACACGAACACTGAAGCTTTCTTT.

This clone was detected ten times or more. One end of the junction is discordant with germline, which a read error may explain. V usage is TRBV7-9 and J usage is TRBJ1-4, with 7 bases aligning to TRBD1. This CDR3 has 13 residues. Germline V gives CDR1 SEHNR, CDR2 FQNEAQ (reference sequence). The CDR3 loop is CASSPSTGRIMIF. The CDR3 bases are TGTGCCAGCAGCCCGTCGACAGGGAGAATTATGATTTTT.

The rearrangement joins TRBV2 to TRBJ2-7; 9 nucleotides line up with TRBD1. The CDR3 covers 15 residues. The V segment lost 5 bases and the J segment 5 bases; nucleotides outside the gene matches: 10. CDR1 SNHLY and CDR2 FYNNEI come from the germline V gene. In DNA, the CDR3 is TGTGCCAGCAGTCAAACCGGGACAGGGTATCACGAGCAGTACTTC. It specifies CASSQTGTGYHEQYF.

This clone was counted only a few times. CDR3 in amino acids: CSARLGTFRETQYF. Here the CDR3 DNA reads TGCAGCGCCAGACTCGGGACATTCCGTGAGACCCAGTACTTC. V gene TRBV29-1 combines with J gene TRBJ2-5; a weak D match, TRBD1 (6 bases). Trimming left V 7 bases short and J 5 bases short, with 20 bases between. CDR3 length equals 14 residues. Germline V gene sequence: CDR1 SQVTM, CDR2 ANQGSEA.

In nucleotides, the CDR3 is TGTGCCAGCAGCTCTCAGAAAGCGGGAGGGACAGAGACCCAGTACTTC. It yields the protein CASSSQKAGGTETQYF. The chain carries TRBV5-4 and TRBJ2-5; 10 bases agree with TRBD2. V was clipped by 3 bases and J by 4 bases; unmatched bases: 9. Germline values: CDR1 SGHNT, CDR2 YYREEE (reference sequence). The CDR3 covers 16 residues.

Only a few counts were recorded for this clone. The V gene is TRBV7-2, the J gene TRBJ2-3, with no clear D. CDR1 is SGHTA, CDR2 FQGNSA, per germline. The CDR3 has 15 residues. V lost 8 bases, J lost 2 bases, and 17 bases lay in between. CDR3 in amino acids: CASGIGNTFTDTQYF. The CDR3 DNA reads TGTGCCAGCGGAATCGGTAACACTTTCACAGATACGCAGTATTTT.

The chain recombines TRBV30 with TRBJ1-2; D gene unclear. The CDR3 consists of 12 residues. Germline CDR1 reads GTSNPN; CDR2 reads SVGIG (reference sequence). Deletions cut 2 bases from V and 2 bases from J, with 6 bases between. In DNA form, the CDR3 reads TGTGCCTGGAGTTGGGAAAACTATGGCTACACCTTC. Translating it yields CAWSWENYGYTF.